This TCR beta chain was captured by sequencing in a study of cytomegalovirus exposure and HLA in healthy donors (dated by TCRdb to the late 2010s). Some background on the complete study: According to a later analysis, the roughly 130 validation repertoires were produced on the same platform as the 666 repertoires of the first cohort. The study aimed to test whether cataloging public T cell receptors could reveal signatures of past pathogen exposure. Besides the first cohort of about 730 subjects, a separate validation cohort made up of around 120 different subjects was used. To predict cytomegalovirus infection status, the study brought together high-throughput TCR immunosequencing, statistical association of individual TCRs with disease status, and machine learning.

Germline trimming amounts to 4 bases on V and 4 bases on J, with 4 as the count of junction bases outside the gene matches. The CDR3, cysteine through phenylalanine, is 13 amino acids long. The retained sequence is limited to the CDR3, 39 bases, with the frame set at the first base. The germline V gene gives CDR1 as SGHDT and CDR2 as YYEEEE. Receptors were amplified or captured by the immunoSEQ multiplex PCR assay. Per the original workflow: A statistical classification framework was built to diagnose cytomegalovirus status from the catalog of TCR beta chain sequences. Imported from immuneACCESS, the table was reduced by TCRdb to in-frame sequences with V and J called. These copies leave out some clones; in studies compared against another copy, an unresolved V gene accounts for under half, and the cause of the remainder is not known. V, J and clone size are taken as reported in that table, and D and trimming were inferred from the DNA itself. A total of 110,000 or so clones appear in this sample, roughly nine tenths of them only once. The top ten constitute about 4.4% of the sample.

What the authors observed across the whole study: Across donors, most TCR sequences were observed very rarely, whereas some public TCRs were present in many individuals. In both the original and validation cohorts, the classifier was reported to diagnose cytomegalovirus status with high specificity and sensitivity. Three of the identified cytomegalovirus-associated TCR beta chains were confirmed in vitro to be specific for cytomegalovirus antigens. A later analysis had no HLA typing for the validation cohort, so co-occurrence there was scored across all 130 or so repertoires. In the study, approximately 160 TCR beta chains were listed as associated with cytomegalovirus. The authors suggested that the approach could potentially be extended to other disease states and immunological phenotypes. Of the cluster scores, roughly 95% were above 0 in a later analysis, which found that TCRs clustered in the first cohort also tended to co-occur in the approximately 120 validation repertoires.

Of note for this clone: Its cognate antigen has yet to be identified. The input lacks base qualities; no much larger clone sits a single base away.

The donors belonged to the validation cohort of around 120 subjects, which was separate from the approximately 680-subject first cohort. The source is a man younger than 30 in good health and CMV-seropositive. The sequence is built from TRBV5-6 and TRBJ2-7; 8 bases in the middle match TRBD2. The sample consisted of PBMCs. The DNA sequence is TGTGCCAGCAGCCCCGGGACTAGATACGAGCAGTACTTC. It encodes CASSPGTRYEQYF. Joined to the reference TRBV5-6 and TRBJ2-7 proteins, this CDR3 gives the full variable domain: DAGVTQSPTHLIKTRGQQVTLRCSPKSGHDTVSWYQQALGQGPQFIFQYYEEEERQRGNFPDRFSGHQFPNYSSELNVNALLLGDSALYLCASSPGTRYEQYFGPGTRLTVT.